In this sample, the clone carrying this T cell receptor (beta chain) turned up once. This record belongs to a study of blood T cell repertoires in COVID-19. Study as a whole: PBMCs, B-cell-depleted T cells, or T cells provided the cDNA or gDNA that made up the material.

The CDR3 is made up of 14 amino acids. Germline loops: CDR1 SGHRS, CDR2 YFSETQ. With 4 bases removed from V and 2 bases from J, the gap between germline ends came to 13 bases. This table comes from immunoSEQ multiplex PCR, and its TCRdb copy is limited to in-frame clones, with some not included. The data hold about 280,000 clones, with roughly 87% observed a single time. The sequenced sample was peripheral blood. The chain joins TRBV5-1 to TRBJ2-7; weak D call: TRBD1 (5 bases). This TCR came from a man aged 18 to 29 with active or convalescent COVID-19. The CDR3 protein is CASSQMTDTYEQYF. Here the CDR3 DNA reads TGCGCCAGCAGCCAAATGACAGACACCTACGAGCAGTACTTC.